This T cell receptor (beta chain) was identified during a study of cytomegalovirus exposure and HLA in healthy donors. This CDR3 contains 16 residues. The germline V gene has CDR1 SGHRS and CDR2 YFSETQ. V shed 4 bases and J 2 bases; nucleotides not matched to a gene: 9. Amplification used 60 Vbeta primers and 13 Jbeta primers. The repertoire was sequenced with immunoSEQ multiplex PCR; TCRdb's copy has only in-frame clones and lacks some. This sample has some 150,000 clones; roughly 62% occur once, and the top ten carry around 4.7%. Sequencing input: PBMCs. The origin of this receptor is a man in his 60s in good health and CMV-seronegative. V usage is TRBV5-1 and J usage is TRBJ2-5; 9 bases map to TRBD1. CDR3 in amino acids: CASSPGTGILQETQYF. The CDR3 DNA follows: TGCGCCAGCAGCCCCGGGACAGGGATTTTACAAGAGACCCAGTACTTC.